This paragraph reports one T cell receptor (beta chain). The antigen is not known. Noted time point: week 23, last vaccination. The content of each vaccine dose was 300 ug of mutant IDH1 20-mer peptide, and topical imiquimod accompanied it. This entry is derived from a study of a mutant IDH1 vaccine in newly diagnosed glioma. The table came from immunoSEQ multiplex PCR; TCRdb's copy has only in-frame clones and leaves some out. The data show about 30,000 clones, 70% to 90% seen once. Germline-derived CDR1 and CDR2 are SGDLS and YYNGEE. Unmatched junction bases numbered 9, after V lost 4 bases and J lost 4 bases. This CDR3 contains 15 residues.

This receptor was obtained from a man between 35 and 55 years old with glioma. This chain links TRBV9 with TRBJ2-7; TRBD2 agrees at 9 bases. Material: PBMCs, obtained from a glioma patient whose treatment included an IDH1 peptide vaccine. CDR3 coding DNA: TGTGCCAGCAGCCCCCAGACTAGCGGATCTTACGAGCAGTACTTC. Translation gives CASSPQTSGSYEQYF. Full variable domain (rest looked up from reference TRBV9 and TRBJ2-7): DSGVTQTPKHLITATGQRVTLRCSPRSGDLSVYWYQQSLDQGLQFLIQYYNGEERAKGNILERFSAQQFPDLHSELNLSSLELGDSALYFCASSPQTSGSYEQYFGPGTRLTVT.